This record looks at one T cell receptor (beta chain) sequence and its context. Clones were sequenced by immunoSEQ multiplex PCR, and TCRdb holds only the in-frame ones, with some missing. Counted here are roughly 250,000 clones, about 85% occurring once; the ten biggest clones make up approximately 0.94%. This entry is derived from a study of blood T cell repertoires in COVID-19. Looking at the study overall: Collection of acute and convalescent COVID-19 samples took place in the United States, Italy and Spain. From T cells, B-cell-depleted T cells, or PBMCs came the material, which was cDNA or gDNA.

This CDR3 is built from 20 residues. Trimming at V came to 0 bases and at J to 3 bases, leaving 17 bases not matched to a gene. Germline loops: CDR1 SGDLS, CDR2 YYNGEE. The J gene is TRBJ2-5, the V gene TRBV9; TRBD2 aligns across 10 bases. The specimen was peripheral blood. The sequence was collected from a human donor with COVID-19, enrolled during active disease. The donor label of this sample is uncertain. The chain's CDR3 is CASSVDPFRLAGVLEETQYF. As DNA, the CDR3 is TGTGCCAGCAGCGTAGACCCCTTTCGGCTAGCGGGAGTGTTGGAAGAGACCCAGTACTTC.